The T cell receptor (beta chain) described here comes from a study of shared clonotypes between healthy human individuals. Whole-study findings and limits: Rarefaction indicated that sorted-subset sequencing remained incomplete although depth was large.

The authors ran the assay at deep level. Sequencing was performed with immunoSEQ multiplex PCR; in TCRdb, only in-frame clones are kept and a portion is missing. The sample records about 960,000 clones, roughly 72% being singletons. On this clone itself: Its antigen is unknown. The same CDR3 can be traced to other DNA sequences in this sample.

The CDR3 is 14 residues long. The ends were cut back, 7 bases at V and 0 bases at J, with 10 bases in the middle. Germline V gene data show CDR1 as SNHLY and CDR2 as FYNNEI. The sequence came from a young man in good health. The chain combines TRBV2 with TRBJ1-5; D possibly corresponds to TRBD1 (5 bases). Sequencing input: memory CD4+ T cells sorted from blood. Noted subset: CD45RA-negative fraction. CDR3 amino acids: CASTGTNSNQPQHF. The CDR3, as DNA: TGTGCCAGCACGGGGACGAATAGCAATCAGCCCCAGCATTTT.